The source of this T cell receptor beta chain is a study of blood T cell repertoires in COVID-19. Across the study: The study drew acute and convalescent COVID-19 samples from the United States, Italy and Spain.

Assay used: immunoSEQ multiplex PCR; TCRdb lists only in-frame clones, some missing. The table has over 200,000 clones, around 90% seen once; the top ten hold roughly 3.7%. Germline V gives CDR1 MNHEY, CDR2 SVGAGI. The CDR3 consists of 16 residues. V shed 2 bases and J shed 7 bases, with 18 bases lying between them. This TCR was sampled from a woman aged 25-40 years who had been exposed to COVID-19. Sequenced: PBMCs or T cells enriched from blood (not recorded which). The genes are TRBV6-5 and TRBJ2-1; D possibly corresponds to TRBD2 (6 bases). The CDR3 region is CASSYGERETGNEQFF. CDR3 sequence (DNA): TGTGCCAGCAGTTACGGGGAACGGGAGACTGGGAATGAGCAGTTCTTC.